The rows below give T cell receptor beta chains drawn from one sample of a study of T cell changes during pregnancy in multiple sclerosis. Assay used: immunoSEQ multiplex PCR; TCRdb lists only in-frame clones, some missing. The sample contains 75,000 to 95,000 clones, approximately 92% of which appear only once. This sample comprised peripheral blood, obtained in the first trimester of pregnancy. These receptors were collected from a female donor with multiple sclerosis, enrolled in a pregnancy study. CDR3s include the opening cysteine and the closing phenylalanine or tryptophan. The D gene is left open where the match is weak. Not every row has a clone size; where given, it reads once, few, many or a size class.

D gene,clone size,V gene,J gene,CDR3 DNA,CDR3 protein
.,.,TRBV5-5,TRBJ1-2,TGTGCCAGCAGCTTGGAGGTGCTCTGGGCCTATGGCTACACCTTC,CASSLEVLWAYGYTF
.,few,TRBV13,TRBJ1-3,TGTGCCAGCAGCTTCTATTTAGACACCATATATTTT,CASSFYLDTIYF
.,.,TRBV12-1,TRBJ2-7,TGTGCCAGCAGCCCGGACAGCTTCGAGCAGTACTTC,CASSPDSFEQYF
TRBD2,once,TRBV4-1,TRBJ2-7,TGCGCCAGCAGCCAACCCTTACTAGCGGGAGGATCCTACGAGCAGTACTTC,CASSQPLLAGGSYEQYF
.,.,TRBV4-1,TRBJ1-1,TGCGCCAGCAGCCAAGATCTCCTTATGAACACTGAAGCTTTCTTT,CASSQDLLMNTEAFF
.,.,TRBV5-1,TRBJ2-1,TGCGCCAGCAGCTTGGGACTTTTTCTAAATGAGCAGTTCTTC,CASSLGLFLNEQFF
TRBD1,.,TRBV27,TRBJ2-7,TGTGCCAGCAAGGACAGGGGAGGCTACGAGCAGTACTTC,CASKDRGGYEQYF
TRBD2,.,TRBV13,TRBJ2-7,TGTGCCAGCAGCGGGGTTATAGCGGGGACGGGGGAGCAGTACTTC,CASSGVIAGTGEQYF
TRBD2,.,TRBV4-2,TRBJ2-2,TGTGCCAGCAGCCCACAACTAGCGGGAGGGGGGAACGGGGAGCTGTTTTTT,CASSPQLAGGGNGELFF
TRBD1,.,TRBV7-9,TRBJ2-7,TGTGCCAGCAGCTTAGAGAGGGGGCGCATTATCTACGAGCAGTACTTC,CASSLERGRIIYEQYF
TRBD1,few,TRBV25-1,TRBJ1-1,TGTGCCAGCAGTGCTCGGACAGGGGGGAACACTGAAGCTTTCTTT,CASSARTGGNTEAFF
TRBD1,.,TRBV5-6,TRBJ2-7,TGTGCCTCTGGGACAGGTACCTACGAGCAGTACTTC,CASGTGTYEQYF
TRBD2,.,TRBV7-2,TRBJ2-7,TGTGCCAGCAGCTTAGTAGGTCGCGGGAGGTATCACGAGCAGTACTTC,CASSLVGRGRYHEQYF
.,.,TRBV6-1,TRBJ1-2,TGTGCCAGCAGTGAAGGGAGCAGGGGACGTGGCTACACCTTC,CASSEGSRGRGYTF
.,few,TRBV2,TRBJ1-1,TGTGCCAGCAGTGAAGAGGCGGGGGACAAAGCTTTCTTT,CASSEEAGDKAFF
.,.,TRBV5-4,TRBJ2-5,TGTGCCAGCAGCTTCTCCCCGGGAGCCCTACGTGAGACCCAGTACTTC,CASSFSPGALRETQYF
TRBD2,.,TRBV9,TRBJ2-1,TGTGCCAGCAGCGTAGGTGTAGCGGGAGGGCGGCATGAGCAGTTCTTC,CASSVGVAGGRHEQFF
.,once,TRBV7-8,TRBJ1-2,TGTGCCAGCAGCTTAGATCTGGGGGCGAATGGCTACACCTTC,CASSLDLGANGYTF
TRBD1,.,TRBV5-1,TRBJ1-1,TGCGCCAGCAAACCCGGGACAGGGGGCGCCAGGACTGAAGCTTTCTTT,CASKPGTGGARTEAFF
.,.,TRBV6-1,TRBJ1-1,TGTGCCAGCATGCGGGTCTCCGGTGAAGCTTTCTTT,CASMRVSGEAFF
.,few,TRBV9,TRBJ1-3,TGTGCCAGCAGCGGAAATACAGGGGGAAACACCATATATTTT,CASSGNTGGNTIYF
.,.,TRBV28,TRBJ1-5,TGTGCCAGCAGTTTTGGGGGCAGCCTCCCTTATAGCAATCAGCCCCAGCATTTT,CASSFGGSLPYSNQPQHF
TRBD1,few,TRBV28,TRBJ1-5,TGTGCCAGCAGTACGTATGGGACAGGCTTAAATCAGCCCCAGCATTTT,CASSTYGTGLNQPQHF
TRBD1,once,TRBV4-1,TRBJ1-5,TGCGCCAGCAGCCCTGACAGGGGAGGACAGCCCCAGCATTTT,CASSPDRGGQPQHF
.,.,TRBV19,TRBJ2-1,TGTGCCAGTAGTATACCCGGTCTCGGGGAGCAGTTCTTC,CASSIPGLGEQFF
TRBD1,.,TRBV27,TRBJ2-7,TGTGCCAGCAGTTTTGCCCCGGGACAGGGAAACTACGAGCAGTACTTC,CASSFAPGQGNYEQYF
TRBD2,.,TRBV2,TRBJ2-1,TGTGCCAGCAGTGAAGAGCGGGATGGAAGAAATGAGCAGTTCTTC,CASSEERDGRNEQFF
TRBD2,.,TRBV18,TRBJ2-1,TGTGCCAGCTCAAGGACTAGCCAATACAATGAGCAGTTCTTC,CASSRTSQYNEQFF
TRBD1,.,TRBV19,TRBJ2-7,TGTGCCAGTAGCCTGGGACAGGGGATTACCTACGAGCAGTACTTC,CASSLGQGITYEQYF
.,once,TRBV15,TRBJ2-5,TGTGCCACCAGCAGAGATTCGACAGCACAAGAGACCCAGTACTTC,CATSRDSTAQETQYF
.,.,TRBV19,TRBJ1-1,TGTGCCAGTAGTATAGTCGCGGCCGGAAACACTGAAGCTTTCTTT,CASSIVAAGNTEAFF
.,.,TRBV30,TRBJ1-4,TGTGCCTGGAGTCCAGGTCCATCAACTAATGAAAAACTGTTTTTT,CAWSPGPSTNEKLFF
TRBD1,.,TRBV14,TRBJ1-2,TGTGCCAGCAGCTACCAGGGGACAGGAGATGGCTACACCTTC,CASSYQGTGDGYTF